The rows below give T cell receptor beta chains drawn from one sample of a study of tumor-infiltrating lymphocytes in localized non-small cell lung cancer. Sequencing was performed with immunoSEQ multiplex PCR; in TCRdb, only in-frame clones are kept and a portion is missing. This table has 13,000 or so clones, 68% appearing once. Material for sequencing was uninvolved lung tissue not adjacent to the tumor. The receptors were sampled from a human donor with non-small cell lung cancer. Each CDR3 is given with its conserved first and last residue. A D gene is named only where the DNA matches it firmly. Only part of the rows carry a size: once, few, many, or a class if the clone is expanded.

CDR3aa: CASSFSSPAGGELFF
CDR3nt: TGCGCCAGCAGCTTTAGCTCCCCCGCTGGCGGGGAGCTGTTTTTT
abundance: NA
j_gene: TRBJ2-2
d_gene: NA
v_gene: TRBV5-1

CDR3aa: CASSVAHRGGTDTQYF
CDR3nt: TGTGCCAGCAGCGTAGCGCACAGGGGAGGCACAGATACGCAGTATTTT
abundance: NA
j_gene: TRBJ2-3
d_gene: TRBD1
v_gene: TRBV9

CDR3aa: CASSIGASGADTQYF
CDR3nt: TGTGCCAGTAGTATAGGGGCTAGCGGGGCAGATACGCAGTATTTT
abundance: NA
j_gene: TRBJ2-3
d_gene: TRBD2
v_gene: TRBV19

CDR3aa: CAIGEVEDTEAFF
CDR3nt: TGTGCCATCGGGGAGGTGGAGGACACTGAAGCTTTCTTT
abundance: NA
j_gene: TRBJ1-1
d_gene: NA
v_gene: TRBV10-3

CDR3aa: CASSLGQQETQYF
CDR3nt: TGTGCCAGCAGCTTAGGGCAGCAAGAGACCCAGTACTTC
abundance: NA
j_gene: TRBJ2-5
d_gene: NA
v_gene: TRBV11-1

CDR3aa: CASSVQGSAEAFF
CDR3nt: TGCGCCAGCAGCGTTCAGGGTTCCGCTGAAGCTTTCTTT
abundance: medium-sized
j_gene: TRBJ1-1
d_gene: NA
v_gene: TRBV5-1

CDR3aa: CASSFGGDTEAFF
CDR3nt: TGTGCCAGCTCCTTTGGGGGAGACACTGAAGCTTTCTTT
abundance: NA
j_gene: TRBJ1-1
d_gene: NA
v_gene: TRBV7-3

CDR3aa: CSVEEGGEKLFF
CDR3nt: TGCAGCGTTGAAGAGGGGGGAGAAAAACTGTTTTTT
abundance: NA
j_gene: TRBJ1-4
d_gene: NA
v_gene: TRBV29-1

CDR3aa: CASSSTTDTQYF
CDR3nt: TGTGCCAGCAGCTCGACCACAGATACGCAGTATTTT
abundance: NA
j_gene: TRBJ2-3
d_gene: NA
v_gene: TRBV5-6

CDR3aa: CASSSTSYNEQFF
CDR3nt: TGCGCCAGCAGCTCTACCTCCTACAATGAGCAGTTCTTC
abundance: NA
j_gene: TRBJ2-1
d_gene: NA
v_gene: TRBV5-1

CDR3aa: CASSMKGALVDTEAFF
CDR3nt: TGTGCCAGTAGTATGAAGGGGGCGTTGGTGGACACTGAAGCTTTCTTT
abundance: NA
j_gene: TRBJ1-1
d_gene: TRBD1
v_gene: TRBV19

CDR3aa: CASSLLNGETQYF
CDR3nt: TGTGCCAGCAGCCTTTTGAACGGAGAGACCCAGTACTTC
abundance: once
j_gene: TRBJ2-5
d_gene: NA
v_gene: TRBV11-2

CDR3aa: CASSQSQGVGNSPLHF
CDR3nt: TGCGCCAGCAGTCAATCCCAGGGGGTGGGTAATTCACCCCTCCACTTT
abundance: NA
j_gene: TRBJ1-6
d_gene: TRBD1
v_gene: TRBV23-1

CDR3aa: CASGGSADTQYF
CDR3nt: TGTGCCAGTGGCGGGAGTGCAGATACGCAGTATTTT
abundance: NA
j_gene: TRBJ2-3
d_gene: TRBD2
v_gene: TRBV27

CDR3aa: CASSRTSGSGGELFF
CDR3nt: TGTGCCAGCAGTAGGACTAGCGGGAGCGGCGGGGAGCTGTTTTTT
abundance: NA
j_gene: TRBJ2-2
d_gene: TRBD2
v_gene: TRBV7-9

CDR3aa: CASRTRANTGELFF
CDR3nt: TGTGCCAGCAGGACCCGGGCGAACACCGGGGAGCTGTTTTTT
abundance: NA
j_gene: TRBJ2-2
d_gene: NA
v_gene: TRBV27

CDR3aa: CASSFSSGGDNEQFF
CDR3nt: TGTGCCAGCAGCTTCTCTAGCGGGGGGGACAATGAGCAGTTCTTC
abundance: medium-sized
j_gene: TRBJ2-1
d_gene: TRBD2
v_gene: TRBV5-4

CDR3aa: CASSLNPAGVTDTQYF
CDR3nt: TGTGCCAGCAGCTTAAACCCCGCAGGGGTCACAGATACGCAGTATTTT
abundance: few
j_gene: TRBJ2-3
d_gene: NA
v_gene: TRBV7-3

CDR3aa: CASGRGQGQDLNTEAFF
CDR3nt: TGTGCTAGTGGCCGAGGACAGGGCCAAGATTTGAACACTGAAGCTTTCTTT
abundance: NA
j_gene: TRBJ1-1
d_gene: TRBD1
v_gene: TRBV12-5

CDR3aa: CASSPRQDTEAFF
CDR3nt: TGTGCCAGCAGCCCCAGACAGGACACTGAAGCTTTCTTT
abundance: few
j_gene: TRBJ1-1
d_gene: NA
v_gene: TRBV7-9

CDR3aa: CAWSTGGLEKLFF
CDR3nt: TGTGCCTGGAGTACCGGGGGGCTTGAAAAACTGTTTTTT
abundance: NA
j_gene: TRBJ1-4
d_gene: NA
v_gene: TRBV30

CDR3aa: CASSRSTAAEKLFF
CDR3nt: TGTGCCAGCAGCCGTTCGACGGCCGCTGAAAAACTGTTTTTT
abundance: NA
j_gene: TRBJ1-4
d_gene: NA
v_gene: TRBV9

CDR3aa: CAISGTISGNTIYF
CDR3nt: TGTGCCATCAGTGGGACTATTTCTGGAAACACCATATATTTT
abundance: NA
j_gene: TRBJ1-3
d_gene: NA
v_gene: TRBV10-3

CDR3aa: CASSLEGLSNQPQHF
CDR3nt: TGTGCCAGCAGTTTGGAGGGGCTGAGCAATCAGCCCCAGCATTTT
abundance: NA
j_gene: TRBJ1-5
d_gene: NA
v_gene: TRBV28

CDR3aa: CASSFGGEGTQYF
CDR3nt: TGTGCCAGCAGCTTCGGGGGCGAGGGGACCCAGTACTTC
abundance: NA
j_gene: TRBJ2-5
d_gene: NA
v_gene: TRBV5-4

CDR3aa: CASSKGNTQAFYGYTF
CDR3nt: TGTGCCAGCAGCAAAGGTAACACCCAAGCTTTCTATGGCTACACCTTC
abundance: NA
j_gene: TRBJ1-2
d_gene: NA
v_gene: TRBV21-1

CDR3aa: CASHRQGAVIQYF
CDR3nt: TGTGCCAGCCACAGACAGGGGGCTGTCATTCAGTACTTC
abundance: medium-sized
j_gene: TRBJ2-4
d_gene: TRBD1
v_gene: TRBV19

CDR3aa: CASSQDGVVGVTDTQYF
CDR3nt: TGTGCCAGCAGCCAAGATGGGGTGGTGGGGGTCACAGATACGCAGTATTTT
abundance: NA
j_gene: TRBJ2-3
d_gene: NA
v_gene: TRBV4-2

CDR3aa: CASSPGQGAYEQYF
CDR3nt: TGTGCCAGCAGCCCGGGACAGGGTGCCTACGAGCAGTACTTC
abundance: NA
j_gene: TRBJ2-7
d_gene: TRBD1
v_gene: TRBV2

CDR3aa: CASSLWGTALYNEQFF
CDR3nt: TGTGCCAGCAGCTTGTGGGGGACAGCCCTGTACAATGAGCAGTTCTTC
abundance: NA
j_gene: TRBJ2-1
d_gene: TRBD1
v_gene: TRBV7-9

CDR3aa: CASSGYRGNEQYF
CDR3nt: TGTGCCAGCAGTGGTTACAGGGGAAACGAGCAGTACTTC
abundance: NA
j_gene: TRBJ2-7
d_gene: TRBD1
v_gene: TRBV25-1

CDR3aa: CASSLTFSLGKAEAFF
CDR3nt: TGTGCCAGCAGCTTAACGTTCAGCCTTGGGAAGGCTGAAGCTTTCTTT
abundance: once
j_gene: TRBJ1-1
d_gene: NA
v_gene: TRBV7-3

CDR3aa: CASSFPRGLGGANVLTF
CDR3nt: TGTGCCAGCAGCTTCCCTAGGGGACTTGGAGGGGCCAACGTCCTGACTTTC
abundance: few
j_gene: TRBJ2-6
d_gene: NA
v_gene: TRBV5-6

CDR3aa: CASRKDRGLGDTQYF
CDR3nt: TGTGCCAGTAGGAAAGACAGGGGGTTAGGAGATACGCAGTATTTT
abundance: NA
j_gene: TRBJ2-3
d_gene: TRBD1
v_gene: TRBV19

CDR3aa: CASSFPGQGTEAFF
CDR3nt: TGCGCCAGCAGCTTCCCGGGACAGGGCACTGAAGCTTTCTTT
abundance: once
j_gene: TRBJ1-1
d_gene: TRBD1
v_gene: TRBV5-1

CDR3aa: CASSLTSGPNNEQFF
CDR3nt: TGTGCCAGCAGCTTGACTAGCGGGCCTAACAATGAGCAGTTCTTC
abundance: NA
j_gene: TRBJ2-1
d_gene: TRBD2
v_gene: TRBV28

CDR3aa: CASSATGGDTIYF
CDR3nt: TGTGCCAGCAGCGCGACAGGGGGGGACACCATATATTTT
abundance: NA
j_gene: TRBJ1-3
d_gene: TRBD1
v_gene: TRBV7-2

CDR3aa: CASRNWGGDEAFF
CDR3nt: TGTGCCAGTAGAAACTGGGGTGGGGATGAAGCTTTCTTT
abundance: NA
j_gene: TRBJ1-1
d_gene: NA
v_gene: TRBV19

CDR3aa: CACKPQPRGNYGYTF
CDR3nt: TGTGCCTGCAAACCCCAGCCTCGGGGGAACTATGGCTACACCTTC
abundance: NA
j_gene: TRBJ1-2
d_gene: NA
v_gene: TRBV27

CDR3aa: CASSPGHRRETQYF
CDR3nt: TGCGCCAGCAGCCCGGGACATCGGCGGGAGACCCAGTACTTC
abundance: NA
j_gene: TRBJ2-5
d_gene: NA
v_gene: TRBV4-1

CDR3aa: CASSGGGGYNEQFF
CDR3nt: TGTGCCAGCAGCGGGGGGGGAGGGTACAATGAGCAGTTCTTC
abundance: NA
j_gene: TRBJ2-1
d_gene: TRBD2
v_gene: TRBV9

CDR3aa: CSASRGSEQYF
CDR3nt: TGCAGTGCTAGCCGGGGGAGCGAGCAGTACTTC
abundance: NA
j_gene: TRBJ2-7
d_gene: NA
v_gene: TRBV20-1

CDR3aa: CASSSYTGELFF
CDR3nt: TGTGCCAGCAGCTCGTACACCGGGGAGCTGTTTTTT
abundance: few
j_gene: TRBJ2-2
d_gene: NA
v_gene: TRBV7-3

CDR3aa: CASSLERTFYGYTF
CDR3nt: TGTGCCAGCAGCTTAGAGCGGACCTTCTATGGCTACACCTTC
abundance: NA
j_gene: TRBJ1-2
d_gene: NA
v_gene: TRBV7-8

CDR3aa: CASSRDRAFYGYTF
CDR3nt: TGTGCCAGCAGCCGGGACAGGGCCTTCTATGGCTACACCTTC
abundance: NA
j_gene: TRBJ1-2
d_gene: TRBD1
v_gene: TRBV28

CDR3aa: CASSQLTGTGAPYGYTF
CDR3nt: TGTGCCAGCAGCCAATTGACCGGGACAGGGGCCCCCTATGGCTACACCTTC
abundance: NA
j_gene: TRBJ1-2
d_gene: TRBD1
v_gene: TRBV14

CDR3aa: CASSNNGLNTGELFF
CDR3nt: TGTGCCAGCAGCAATAATGGGCTGAACACCGGGGAGCTGTTTTTT
abundance: NA
j_gene: TRBJ2-2
d_gene: NA
v_gene: TRBV6-5

CDR3aa: CASSSRPGATDTQYF
CDR3nt: TGTGCCAGCAGCTCAAGACCAGGGGCGACAGATACGCAGTATTTT
abundance: NA
j_gene: TRBJ2-3
d_gene: NA
v_gene: TRBV7-3

CDR3aa: CSVDGTGGIYGYTF
CDR3nt: TGCAGCGTAGATGGGACAGGGGGCATCTATGGCTACACCTTC
abundance: NA
j_gene: TRBJ1-2
d_gene: TRBD1
v_gene: TRBV29-1

CDR3aa: CASGTGSLSGNTIYF
CDR3nt: TGTGCCAGCGGGACAGGGTCCCTCTCTGGAAACACCATATATTTT
abundance: NA
j_gene: TRBJ1-3
d_gene: TRBD1
v_gene: TRBV6-5

CDR3aa: CASSPDRVGANVLTF
CDR3nt: TGTGCCAGCAGCCCTGACAGGGTTGGGGCCAACGTCCTGACTTTC
abundance: NA
j_gene: TRBJ2-6
d_gene: TRBD1
v_gene: TRBV11-1

CDR3aa: CASSLGGPRYEQYF
CDR3nt: TGTGCCAGCAGTCTCGGGGGGCCCCGTTACGAGCAGTACTTC
abundance: NA
j_gene: TRBJ2-7
d_gene: NA
v_gene: TRBV5-4

CDR3aa: CASSPNSPLGNQPQHF
CDR3nt: TGTGCCAGCAGCCCAAATAGCCCCCTGGGCAATCAGCCCCAGCATTTT
abundance: NA
j_gene: TRBJ1-5
d_gene: NA
v_gene: TRBV9

CDR3aa: CASSLFRNNSPLHF
CDR3nt: TGTGCCAGCAGCCTATTCCGTAATAATTCACCCCTCCACTTT
abundance: medium-sized
j_gene: TRBJ1-6
d_gene: NA
v_gene: TRBV27